A single T cell receptor beta chain is shown here with its context. Its binding antigen is unknown. Qualities for individual bases were not recorded, and no much larger clone is one base off. The sample comes from a study of CD8 T cells in Susac syndrome (dated by TCRdb to between 2018 and 2020). A note on the overall study: The study used repertoire sequencing to test whether antigen drove CD8+ T cell activation and differentiation in Susac syndrome. What the work shows at the level of the full study, not this receptor alone: The TCR sequencing and HLA analysis was acknowledged to have included a relatively small number of individuals.

High-throughput TCR beta sequencing profiled peripheral blood CD8+ and CD4+ T cells from healthy donors, Susac syndrome patients and multiple sclerosis patients. Healthy donors were age- and sex-matched controls. Bulk CD8+ and CD4+ T cells were purified by magnetic negative isolation, while CD8+ TEMRA cells were enriched using FACS. Blood was collected in EDTA tubes and processed within 24 hours, with PBMCs isolated through density gradient centrifugation. PBMCs intended for TCR sequencing were cryopreserved in liquid nitrogen and thawed later in a water bath at 37 degrees C. A purity of at least 90% was achieved for sorted or isolated CD4+, CD8+ and CD8+ TEMRA cells. RNA was extracted using the RNeasy kit, and roughly 0.5 to 1 microgram was reverse transcribed with random hexamers. The immunoSEQ multiplex PCR assay, covering 54 Vbeta and 13 Jbeta segments, was used to amplify TCR beta CDR3 regions. PCR amplification bias was corrected using a synthetic template baseline for primer optimization and computational correction. The study's own analysis went as follows. Reads were assigned to V, D and J genes according to IMGT and analyzed in immunoSEQ Analyzer, with only productive sequences retained. Clonality was calculated as one minus the Shannon entropy normalized by log2 of the number of productive unique sequences. Public and private clones were assessed among the 100 most prevalent clones of each patient and control. A clone was defined as Susac-specific if it was absent from the healthy and MS cohorts, from some 1,100 published viral clones and from other ImmuneACCESS disease sequences. Clones were called with MiXCR by TCRdb after fastp trimmed the public reads at Q25, and only in-frame beta chains were retained. Duplicate CDR3 protein sequences are folded into a single record with the most common DNA and genes. What appears here as the V and J calls and clone size reflects TCRdb's work, not the paper's. This sample comprises 150,000 to 200,000 distinct CDR3 sequences, approximately 96% of them detected only once. The biggest ten clones account for over 0.12% of the sample.

The CDR3 holds 12 amino acids from the cysteine to the phenylalanine. This entry keeps only the CDR3 DNA: 36 bases, framed from base 1. V loses 3 bases, J loses 2 bases, and the germline ends lie 8 bases apart. Sequences DFQATT (CDR1) and SNEGSKA (CDR2) are obtained from the germline V gene (reference sequence). This receptor chain uses TRBV20-1 and TRBJ2-7; a tentative D call is TRBD1 (6 bases match). The sample consisted of CD4+ T cells from PBMCs. This clonotype was obtained from a human donor in good health. The nucleotide sequence is given as TGCAGTGCTAGTAAGGGGGCCTACGAGCAGTACTTC. This sequence encodes CSASKGAYEQYF.